The rows below give T cell receptor beta chains drawn from one sample of a study of shared clonotypes between healthy human individuals. Sequenced by immunoSEQ multiplex PCR; TCRdb stores in-frame clones only, minus some. The sample yields about 1.5 million clones, approximately 98% seen once. What was sequenced was naive CD4+ T cells sorted from blood. All receptors derive from a man aged 30 to 39 in good health. Both conserved end residues are part of each CDR3. Fields, in order: D gene, J gene, CDR3 length, V gene, clone size, CDR3 DNA, CDR3 protein. A D gene is named only where the DNA matches it firmly. Some rows have no size entry. The others give once, few or many, or a class for an expanded clone.

D gene: .; J gene: TRBJ1-1; CDR3 length: 14; V gene: TRBV5-1; clone size: .; CDR3 DNA: TGCGCCAGCAGCTTGGGCACTTTGAACACTGAAGCTTTCTTT; CDR3 protein: CASSLGTLNTEAFF
D gene: TRBD1; J gene: TRBJ2-7; CDR3 length: 14; V gene: TRBV14; clone size: once; CDR3 DNA: TGTGCCAGCAGCCAAGGTCCAGGGGGCTACGAGCAGTACTTC; CDR3 protein: CASSQGPGGYEQYF
D gene: .; J gene: TRBJ2-1; CDR3 length: 14; V gene: TRBV29-1; clone size: .; CDR3 DNA: TGCAGCGTTGCCCAGGGCTGGTTCTCCAATGAGCAGTTCTTC; CDR3 protein: CSVAQGWFSNEQFF
D gene: .; J gene: TRBJ2-5; CDR3 length: 10; V gene: TRBV28; clone size: .; CDR3 DNA: TGTGCCAGCATGTCAGAGACCCAGTACTTC; CDR3 protein: CASMSETQYF
D gene: .; J gene: TRBJ2-1; CDR3 length: 12; V gene: TRBV6-1; clone size: .; CDR3 DNA: TGTGCCAGCAGTTCCGGGTACAATGAGCAGTTCTTC; CDR3 protein: CASSSGYNEQFF
D gene: .; J gene: TRBJ2-5; CDR3 length: 12; V gene: TRBV9; clone size: .; CDR3 DNA: TGTGCCAGCAGCTCAGGACGGGAGACCCAGTACTTC; CDR3 protein: CASSSGRETQYF
D gene: TRBD2; J gene: TRBJ2-5; CDR3 length: 15; V gene: TRBV7-2; clone size: .; CDR3 DNA: TGTGCCAGCAGCTTAGACGGGAGGAATGGAGAGACCCAGTACTTC; CDR3 protein: CASSLDGRNGETQYF
D gene: .; J gene: TRBJ1-1; CDR3 length: 12; V gene: TRBV25-1; clone size: .; CDR3 DNA: TGTGCCAGCAGTGATTTCAACACTGAAGCTTTCTTT; CDR3 protein: CASSDFNTEAFF
D gene: .; J gene: TRBJ2-2; CDR3 length: 13; V gene: TRBV10-3; clone size: .; CDR3 DNA: TGTGCCATCAAGGGGACTCCGGGTGGGGAGCTGTTTTTT; CDR3 protein: CAIKGTPGGELFF
D gene: .; J gene: TRBJ2-2; CDR3 length: 17; V gene: TRBV12-2; clone size: once; CDR3 DNA: TGTGCAAGTCGCTTAGGGACAGGAGGTTATTTTCCCGGGGAGCTGTTTTTT; CDR3 protein: CASRLGTGGYFPGELFF
D gene: .; J gene: TRBJ2-2; CDR3 length: 14; V gene: TRBV6-1; clone size: .; CDR3 DNA: TGTGCCAGCAGTGTTCTAAGGGAGTCCGGGGAGCTGTTTTTT; CDR3 protein: CASSVLRESGELFF
D gene: .; J gene: TRBJ2-6; CDR3 length: 17; V gene: TRBV11-2; clone size: .; CDR3 DNA: TGTGCCAGCAGCTTTCGAGGTTCCTATTCTGGGGCCAACGTCCTGACTTTC; CDR3 protein: CASSFRGSYSGANVLTF
D gene: .; J gene: TRBJ2-1; CDR3 length: 12; V gene: TRBV5-1; clone size: .; CDR3 DNA: TGCGCCAGCAGCTTAGATTGGGGTGAGCAGTTCTTC; CDR3 protein: CASSLDWGEQFF
D gene: .; J gene: TRBJ2-4; CDR3 length: 16; V gene: TRBV28; clone size: .; CDR3 DNA: TGTGCCAGCAGTTCCGGACATCTACTAGCCAAAAACATTCAGTACTTC; CDR3 protein: CASSSGHLLAKNIQYF
D gene: TRBD2; J gene: TRBJ2-3; CDR3 length: 15; V gene: TRBV6-5; clone size: .; CDR3 DNA: TGTGCCAGCAGTTACAGCGGGAGTACATCAGATACGCAGTATTTT; CDR3 protein: CASSYSGSTSDTQYF
D gene: TRBD1; J gene: TRBJ2-7; CDR3 length: 16; V gene: TRBV11-2; clone size: .; CDR3 DNA: TGTGCCAGCAGCTCGGAGTCCGGGACAGGCTCCTACGAGCAGTACTTC; CDR3 protein: CASSSESGTGSYEQYF
D gene: TRBD1; J gene: TRBJ1-2; CDR3 length: 16; V gene: TRBV28; clone size: .; CDR3 DNA: TGTGCCAGCACCTCTCACAGGGACAGGGAATACTATGGCTACACCTTC; CDR3 protein: CASTSHRDREYYGYTF
D gene: TRBD1; J gene: TRBJ2-3; CDR3 length: 16; V gene: TRBV28; clone size: .; CDR3 DNA: TGTGCCAGCAGTTTCGTCGGCAGGGGGAGAACAGATACGCAGTATTTT; CDR3 protein: CASSFVGRGRTDTQYF
D gene: .; J gene: TRBJ2-7; CDR3 length: 15; V gene: TRBV6-6; clone size: .; CDR3 DNA: TGTGCCAGCAGAACCGACAGCTCCTCCTCCTACGAGCAGTACTTC; CDR3 protein: CASRTDSSSSYEQYF
D gene: .; J gene: TRBJ2-5; CDR3 length: 11; V gene: TRBV20-1; clone size: .; CDR3 DNA: TGCACTGGGACTTCCCAAGAGACCCAGTACTTC; CDR3 protein: CTGTSQETQYF
D gene: .; J gene: TRBJ2-3; CDR3 length: 11; V gene: TRBV18; clone size: .; CDR3 DNA: TGTGCCAGCTCAAATCCAGATACGCAGTATTTT; CDR3 protein: CASSNPDTQYF
D gene: .; J gene: TRBJ2-3; CDR3 length: 14; V gene: TRBV5-1; clone size: .; CDR3 DNA: TGCGCCAGCACACAGACAGAAAGCACAGATACGCAGTATTTT; CDR3 protein: CASTQTESTDTQYF
D gene: .; J gene: TRBJ2-1; CDR3 length: 12; V gene: TRBV10-3; clone size: .; CDR3 DNA: TGTGCCATCAGGCAGGGGGGTAATGAGCAGTTCTTC; CDR3 protein: CAIRQGGNEQFF
D gene: .; J gene: TRBJ1-2; CDR3 length: 14; V gene: TRBV30; clone size: .; CDR3 DNA: TGTGCCTGGAGTGGTCGTCTGCAGGACTATGGCTACACCTTC; CDR3 protein: CAWSGRLQDYGYTF
D gene: .; J gene: TRBJ1-1; CDR3 length: 14; V gene: TRBV5-1; clone size: .; CDR3 DNA: TGCGCCAGCAGCGGGCAGACCTTGAACACTGAAGCTTTCTTT; CDR3 protein: CASSGQTLNTEAFF
D gene: TRBD2; J gene: TRBJ2-1; CDR3 length: 18; V gene: TRBV28; clone size: .; CDR3 DNA: TGTGCCAGCAGCTTCCAGATCGGACTAGTTCAAGTTGGCAATGAGCAGTTCTTC; CDR3 protein: CASSFQIGLVQVGNEQFF
D gene: .; J gene: TRBJ2-1; CDR3 length: 12; V gene: TRBV9; clone size: .; CDR3 DNA: TGTGCCAGCAGCCTTAGCTCCAATGAGCAGTTCTTC; CDR3 protein: CASSLSSNEQFF
D gene: TRBD1; J gene: TRBJ2-4; CDR3 length: 11; V gene: TRBV7-2; clone size: once; CDR3 DNA: TGTGCCAGCAGCAATGACAGGGCCGAGTACTTC; CDR3 protein: CASSNDRAEYF
D gene: TRBD2; J gene: TRBJ2-1; CDR3 length: 15; V gene: TRBV19; clone size: .; CDR3 DNA: TGTGCCAGTAGCCGTGTTAGCGGGGCCTACAATGAGCAGTTCTTC; CDR3 protein: CASSRVSGAYNEQFF
D gene: .; J gene: TRBJ2-7; CDR3 length: 13; V gene: TRBV18; clone size: once; CDR3 DNA: TGTGCCAGCTCACCACCGTCGTGGAACGAGCAGTACTTC; CDR3 protein: CASSPPSWNEQYF
D gene: TRBD2; J gene: TRBJ2-7; CDR3 length: 16; V gene: TRBV10-3; clone size: .; CDR3 DNA: TGTGCCATCAGCTCGCTTAGCGGGAGTGGAGATAACGAGCAGTACTTC; CDR3 protein: CAISSLSGSGDNEQYF
D gene: .; J gene: TRBJ2-6; CDR3 length: 16; V gene: TRBV7-8; clone size: .; CDR3 DNA: TGTGCCATCAAGACGGCTACTCACTCTGGGGCCAACGTCCTGACTTTC; CDR3 protein: CAIKTATHSGANVLTF
D gene: .; J gene: TRBJ1-1; CDR3 length: 14; V gene: TRBV5-5; clone size: once; CDR3 DNA: TGTGCCGGGAGGCGTGGGGAGTTGAACACTGAAGCTTTCTTT; CDR3 protein: CAGRRGELNTEAFF
D gene: TRBD1; J gene: TRBJ1-2; CDR3 length: 15; V gene: TRBV11-2; clone size: .; CDR3 DNA: TGTGCCAGCAGCTCGTACAGGGGAGACAACTATGGCTACACCTTC; CDR3 protein: CASSSYRGDNYGYTF
D gene: TRBD2; J gene: TRBJ2-1; CDR3 length: 18; V gene: TRBV5-1; clone size: once; CDR3 DNA: TGCGCCAGCAGCTTGGTACCCGGACTAGCGGGATTCTCCAATGAGCAGTTCTTC; CDR3 protein: CASSLVPGLAGFSNEQFF
D gene: .; J gene: TRBJ1-2; CDR3 length: 13; V gene: TRBV7-8; clone size: .; CDR3 DNA: TGTGCCAGCAGCCTTAGAGCTAACTATGGCTACACCTTC; CDR3 protein: CASSLRANYGYTF
D gene: .; J gene: TRBJ2-6; CDR3 length: 19; V gene: TRBV7-8; clone size: .; CDR3 DNA: TGTGCCAGCAGCTTAGTCCCTCACACCGGGGAGTCTGGGGCCAACGTCCTGACTTTC; CDR3 protein: CASSLVPHTGESGANVLTF
D gene: .; J gene: TRBJ1-5; CDR3 length: 12; V gene: TRBV19; clone size: .; CDR3 DNA: TGTGCCAGTAGTATAACGCATCAGCCCCAGCATTTT; CDR3 protein: CASSITHQPQHF
D gene: TRBD2; J gene: TRBJ2-7; CDR3 length: 14; V gene: TRBV6-5; clone size: .; CDR3 DNA: TGTGCCAGCAGTCGGACTAGCAATGCCTACGAGCAGTACTTC; CDR3 protein: CASSRTSNAYEQYF
D gene: .; J gene: TRBJ1-1; CDR3 length: 17; V gene: TRBV7-9; clone size: .; CDR3 DNA: TGTGCCAGCAGCTTAAATCCCAGGGGCCACGAGAGGGGTGAAGCTTTCTTT; CDR3 protein: CASSLNPRGHERGEAFF
D gene: .; J gene: TRBJ2-2; CDR3 length: 18; V gene: TRBV5-1; clone size: .; CDR3 DNA: TGCGCCAGCAGCTCAACTCCCGGGACCGCAATTCCCACCGGGGAGCTGTTTTTT; CDR3 protein: CASSSTPGTAIPTGELFF
D gene: .; J gene: TRBJ2-6; CDR3 length: 13; V gene: TRBV7-2; clone size: .; CDR3 DNA: TGTGCCAGCAGCCCGTGGGGGGCCAACGTCCTGACTTTC; CDR3 protein: CASSPWGANVLTF
D gene: .; J gene: TRBJ1-2; CDR3 length: 14; V gene: TRBV15; clone size: few; CDR3 DNA: TGTGCCACCAGCAGAGATCGGGGCAACTATGGCTACACCTTC; CDR3 protein: CATSRDRGNYGYTF
D gene: .; J gene: TRBJ1-5; CDR3 length: 14; V gene: TRBV7-2; clone size: .; CDR3 DNA: TGTGCCAGCAGCGGTAGCCGGGGAATGCAGCCCCAGCATTTT; CDR3 protein: CASSGSRGMQPQHF
D gene: .; J gene: TRBJ2-5; CDR3 length: 15; V gene: TRBV15; clone size: .; CDR3 DNA: TGTGCCACCAGCAGATCCGGGTTTCCTCAAGAGACCCAGTACTTC; CDR3 protein: CATSRSGFPQETQYF
D gene: .; J gene: TRBJ2-1; CDR3 length: 17; V gene: TRBV5-4; clone size: .; CDR3 DNA: TGTGCCAGCAGCTACGGGAGCAAGGGGGGAACCTACAATGAGCAGTTCTTC; CDR3 protein: CASSYGSKGGTYNEQFF
D gene: .; J gene: TRBJ1-2; CDR3 length: 12; V gene: TRBV28; clone size: .; CDR3 DNA: TGTGCCAGTTCCGGACAGAACTATGGCTACACCTTC; CDR3 protein: CASSGQNYGYTF
D gene: TRBD2; J gene: TRBJ2-1; CDR3 length: 18; V gene: TRBV7-8; clone size: .; CDR3 DNA: TGTGCCAGCAGCTTGGGGACTAGCGGGAGGGTTCCCTACAATGAGCAGTTCTTC; CDR3 protein: CASSLGTSGRVPYNEQFF
D gene: TRBD2; J gene: TRBJ2-7; CDR3 length: 14; V gene: TRBV7-7; clone size: once; CDR3 DNA: TGTGCCAGCAGCCTGACTAGCGCGTCCTACGAGCAGTACTTC; CDR3 protein: CASSLTSASYEQYF
D gene: .; J gene: TRBJ1-3; CDR3 length: 15; V gene: TRBV18; clone size: .; CDR3 DNA: TGTGCCAGCTCACCAGAAATGAGCTCTGGAAACACCATATATTTT; CDR3 protein: CASSPEMSSGNTIYF
D gene: TRBD1; J gene: TRBJ1-1; CDR3 length: 17; V gene: TRBV18; clone size: .; CDR3 DNA: TGTGCCAGCTCACCAAAGACACCGGGACAGGTGGAAGTTGAAGCTTTCTTT; CDR3 protein: CASSPKTPGQVEVEAFF
D gene: TRBD2; J gene: TRBJ2-1; CDR3 length: 17; V gene: TRBV7-6; clone size: .; CDR3 DNA: TGTGCCAGCAGCTCTCAGCGGGGATTGAGCTCCTACAATGAGCAGTTCTTC; CDR3 protein: CASSSQRGLSSYNEQFF
D gene: TRBD1; J gene: TRBJ2-2; CDR3 length: 15; V gene: TRBV19; clone size: .; CDR3 DNA: TGTGCCAGTTGGGACAGGCTCCTCAGCACCGGGGAGCTGTTTTTT; CDR3 protein: CASWDRLLSTGELFF
D gene: .; J gene: TRBJ2-7; CDR3 length: 11; V gene: TRBV28; clone size: .; CDR3 DNA: TGTGCCAGCAGTCGAGGGACCAGAGAGTACTTC; CDR3 protein: CASSRGTREYF
D gene: .; J gene: TRBJ1-2; CDR3 length: 16; V gene: TRBV12-5; clone size: .; CDR3 DNA: TGTGCTAGTGGTTTGGTACTGTCGACAGGAGCCCATGGCTACACCTTC; CDR3 protein: CASGLVLSTGAHGYTF
D gene: .; J gene: TRBJ2-1; CDR3 length: 14; V gene: TRBV28; clone size: once; CDR3 DNA: TGTGCCAGCAGTTTATTGGGGATCTACAATGAGCAGTTCTTC; CDR3 protein: CASSLLGIYNEQFF
D gene: .; J gene: TRBJ1-1; CDR3 length: 16; V gene: TRBV7-9; clone size: .; CDR3 DNA: TGTGCCAGCAGCTTAGCATCAGGGTCGGGGAACACTGAAGCTTTCTTT; CDR3 protein: CASSLASGSGNTEAFF
D gene: .; J gene: TRBJ1-1; CDR3 length: 14; V gene: TRBV7-9; clone size: .; CDR3 DNA: TGTGCCAGCAGCAAGGGGAGGGATCACACTGAAGCTTTCTTT; CDR3 protein: CASSKGRDHTEAFF
D gene: TRBD1; J gene: TRBJ1-1; CDR3 length: 14; V gene: TRBV7-9; clone size: .; CDR3 DNA: TGTGCCAGCAGCTTGGGACAGGGTTCCACTGAAGCTTTCTTT; CDR3 protein: CASSLGQGSTEAFF